This passage covers 25 T cell receptor beta chains from one sample sequenced in a study of blood T cell repertoires in COVID-19. The protocol was immunoSEQ multiplex PCR, while the TCRdb copy is restricted to in-frame clones and leaves out a portion. Of 300,000 to 450,000 clones listed, 88% were seen once; the top ten hold 1.2%. Sequencing was done on a sample of PBMCs or T cells enriched from blood (not recorded which). The source is a young woman who had recovered from COVID-19.

This chain links TRBV18 with TRBJ2-1, with D possibly being TRBD2 (7 bases). The CDR3 contains 18 residues. V was cut by 2 bases and J by 2 bases, with 19 bases left in between. The germline V gene encodes CDR1 KGHSH and CDR2 LQKENI. The CDR3 DNA reads as TGTGCCAGCTCACCAAAGGGGGGGAGCGGGATCACCTACAATGAGCAGTTCTTC. Translation: CASSPKGGSGITYNEQFF.

The gene calls are TRBV7-9 and TRBJ2-6, with TRBD1 as a possible D gene (6 bases). The germline CDR1 and CDR2 sequences are SEHNR and FQNEAQ (reference sequence). This CDR3 is 14 amino acids long. V was pared by 7 bases and J by 7 bases, with 14 bases between. In DNA, the CDR3 is TGTGCCAGCACCGAAACAGGGCTAGCCAACGTCCTGACTTTC. It specifies CASTETGLANVLTF.

The CDR3 DNA reads TGCGCCAGCAGCTTGGGCAGTTACACTGAAGCTTTCTTT. Its protein is CASSLGSYTEAFF. The rearrangement joins TRBV5-1 to TRBJ1-1; D is ambiguous. Germline CDR1 and CDR2: SGHRS and YFSETQ. The CDR3 is 13 residues long. Trimming left V 0 bases short and J 3 bases short, with 6 bases between.

V is TRBV2 and J is TRBJ2-1, with 7 bases that match TRBD1. The V segment lost 5 bases and the J segment 0 bases; nucleotides outside the gene matches: 4. Germline CDR1 SNHLY, CDR2 FYNNEI. This CDR3 has 15 residues. CDR3 nucleotide sequence: TGTGCCAGCAGTTCTGACAGGGACTCCTACAATGAGCAGTTCTTC. This translates into CASSSDRDSYNEQFF.

This clone is a singleton in its sample. The J gene is TRBJ1-2, the V gene TRBV29-1, with TRBD1 matching 9 bases. CDR3 length equals 14 residues. Looked up from germline, CDR1 is SQVTM and CDR2 is ANQGSEA. Trimming took 3 bases from V and 5 from J; bases not matched to a gene: 7. The CDR3 loop is CSVDRTGERYGYTF. Written as DNA, the CDR3 is TGCAGCGTTGATAGGACAGGGGAAAGGTATGGCTACACCTTC.

The chain employs TRBV6-1 and TRBJ2-7, with 8 bases fitting TRBD1. There are 14 residues in the CDR3. V trimming: 1 base; J trimming: 4 bases; junction bases outside the gene matches: 3. Germline V CDR1 and CDR2: MNHNS, SASEGT. Here the CDR3 reads CASSEVDREYEQYF. The CDR3, as DNA: TGTGCCAGCAGTGAAGTGGACAGGGAGTACGAGCAGTACTTC.

The chain carries TRBV28 and TRBJ1-5, with a tentative D call TRBD1 (5 bases). CDR1 is MDHEN, CDR2 SYDVKM, per germline. With 6 bases removed from V and 3 bases from J, the gap between germline ends came to 12 bases. The CDR3 totals 14 residues. The CDR3 DNA reads TGTGCCAGCAGGGACGGACAAGTCAATCAGCCCCAGCATTTT. Residues: CASRDGQVNQPQHF.

The V and J genes are TRBV6-1 and TRBJ1-1; 7 nucleotides agree with TRBD1. The V gene's germline CDR1 is MNHNS and CDR2 SASEGT. V was pared by 4 bases and J by 7 bases, with 6 bases of the junction left unmatched. The CDR3 length is 13 residues. The DNA of the CDR3 is TGTGCCAGCAGTGGATACAGGGGTAATGAAGCTTTCTTT. Its protein product is CASSGYRGNEAFF.

The chain joins TRBV9 to TRBJ2-7; 9 bases fit TRBD1. The trim removed 4 bases at V and 2 bases at J, leaving 7 bases unmatched. The CDR3 is made up of 15 amino acids. CDR1 SGDLS and CDR2 YYNGEE come from the germline V gene. The CDR3 bases are TGTGCCAGCAGCCCAAGGACAGGGGTGCCCTACGAGCAGTACTTC. Translating gives CASSPRTGVPYEQYF.

This clone showed up just once. This chain joins TRBV6-1 and TRBJ1-1; D is uncertain. V shed 2 bases and J shed 1 base, with 5 bases lying between them. The V gene's germline CDR1 is MNHNS and CDR2 SASEGT. CDR3 size: 13 residues. Here the CDR3 DNA reads TGTGCCAGCAGTGAATTCAGGAACACTGAAGCTTTCTTT. Translating gives CASSEFRNTEAFF.

In nucleotides, the CDR3 is TGCGCCAGCAGTGAGGCTAGCGGGGGGAGCACAGATACGCAGTATTTT. Encoded protein: CASSEASGGSTDTQYF. J is TRBJ2-3 and V is TRBV10-2; 11 bases are a match to TRBD2. Germline CDR1 WSHSY, CDR2 SAAADI. The CDR3 has 16 residues. The ends lost 2 bases at V and 0 bases at J; junction bases unmatched: 1.

This clone was observed once. The chain joins TRBV6-5 to TRBJ1-2; 7 positions agree with TRBD1. CDR1 MNHEY and CDR2 SVGAGI come from the germline V gene. The CDR3 is 14 residues long. The junction had 9 bases not matched to a gene; V was cut back by 7 bases and J by 4 bases. CDR3 loop: CASIWQGVSYGYTF. CDR3 DNA sequence: TGTGCCAGCATTTGGCAGGGGGTTAGCTATGGCTACACCTTC.

The CDR3 bases are TGTGCCAGCAGCGTGACAGGGAAGGGCGCTGAAGCTTTCTTT. Protein sequence: CASSVTGKGAEAFF. V is TRBV9 and J is TRBJ1-1; TRBD1 matches 7 bases. The V gene's germline CDR1 is SGDLS and CDR2 YYNGEE. V lost 2 bases and J lost 6; bases outside the gene matches: 7. The length of the CDR3 is 14 residues.

J is TRBJ1-4 and V is TRBV27; a weak D match, TRBD1 (5 bases). The length of the CDR3 is 14 residues. The ends were cut back, 4 bases at V and 6 bases at J, with 12 bases in the middle. Germline assignment: CDR1 MNHEY and CDR2 SMNVEV (reference sequence). The CDR3 spells CASSWDAGDEKLFF. CDR3 DNA: TGTGCCAGCAGTTGGGATGCGGGGGATGAAAAACTGTTTTTT.

The chain links TRBV6-5 to TRBJ1-2; D is uncertain. The CDR3 totals 16 residues. Germline values: CDR1 MNHEY, CDR2 SVGAGI. Trimming took 2 bases from V and 0 from J, leaving 13 bases between them. CDR3 sequence (DNA): TGTGCCAGCAGTTACCTGCGGCAAGGATCTAACTATGGCTACACCTTC. This sequence encodes CASSYLRQGSNYGYTF.

The count of this clone is one. The chain joins TRBV5-1 to TRBJ1-2, with D possibly being TRBD1 (6 bases). Between the trimmed V and J ends, which lost 3 bases and 5 bases, there was a span of 14 bases. The CDR3 runs 14 residues. Germline CDR1 is SGHRS and CDR2 is YFSETQ. CDR3 DNA: TGCGCCAGCAGCTGGGGGACATCCCCTTATGGCTACACCTTC. It translates to CASSWGTSPYGYTF.

The rearrangement links TRBV2 to TRBJ2-3, with TRBD2 identical over 10 bases. CDR1 SNHLY and CDR2 FYNNEI come from the germline V gene. The CDR3 length is 15 residues. J gave up 1 base and V 3 bases, and 1 base lay outside the gene matches. In nucleotides, the CDR3 is TGTGCCAGCAGTGACAGCGGGGGGGGCACAGATACGCAGTATTTT. This translates into CASSDSGGGTDTQYF.

The V and J genes are TRBV7-2 and TRBJ2-7; 11 bases agree with TRBD1. CDR3 length: 15 amino acids. Germline V lookup: CDR1 SGHTA, CDR2 FQGNSA. With V trimmed by 3 bases and J by 5 bases, 6 bases remained unmatched. This chain's CDR3 is CASSFGQGAAHEQYF. The CDR3 region has the DNA TGTGCCAGCAGCTTCGGACAGGGGGCAGCCCACGAGCAGTACTTC.

The V call is TRBV29-1, the J call TRBJ2-2; 11 nucleotides agree with TRBD2. This CDR3 is 20 amino acids long. Germline CDR1 is SQVTM and CDR2 is ANQGSEA. V shed 5 bases and J 0 bases; nucleotides not matched to a gene: 17. In DNA, the CDR3 is TGCAGCGTTCAATCTAGGCGGCTAGCGGGGGGAAAGTCGAACACCGGGGAGCTGTTTTTT. Protein product: CSVQSRRLAGGKSNTGELFF.

The V gene is TRBV2, the J gene TRBJ1-1, with 7 positions matching TRBD1. Germline CDR1 reads SNHLY; CDR2 reads FYNNEI. This CDR3 contains 14 residues. The trim removed 7 bases at V and 0 bases at J, leaving 5 bases unmatched. This CDR3 reads CASKEQGMNTEAFF. CDR3 DNA sequence: TGTGCCAGCAAAGAACAGGGGATGAACACTGAAGCTTTCTTT.

This chain links TRBV21-1 with TRBJ1-1; the table's D call, TRBD1, has no DNA check behind it. TRBV21-1 has pseudogene status. This CDR3 comprises 11 residues. CDR3: CATPGVTEAFF. CDR3 nucleotide sequence: TGTGCCACCCCAGGGGTCACTGAAGCTTTCTTT.

The rearrangement links TRBV5-4 to TRBJ1-5; TRBD1 might be the D (6 bases). Trimming pared 4 bases from V and 7 bases from J, leaving 15 bases between. The CDR3 consists of 14 residues. From germline, CDR1 is SGHNT and CDR2 YYREEE (reference sequence). The CDR3 sequence is CASSRQALGQPQHF. CDR3 in DNA: TGTGCCAGCAGCCGACAGGCTTTGGGGCAGCCCCAGCATTTT.

V is TRBV7-2 and J is TRBJ2-7, with D perhaps matching TRBD1 (6 bases). V lost 7 bases to trimming and J lost 3 bases, with 19 bases between them. Germline V gives CDR1 SGHTA, CDR2 FQGNSA. The CDR3 runs 15 residues. The CDR3: CASNNRDTGYYEQYF. The DNA of the CDR3 is TGTGCCAGCAACAACCGGGACACAGGATACTACGAGCAGTACTTC.

This chain uses TRBV5-6 with TRBJ2-7; 9 bases match TRBD2. The CDR3 totals 15 residues. The V and J ends lost 2 bases and 0 bases, in that order; junction bases with no gene match: 3. Germline CDR1 SGHDT, CDR2 YYEEEE. The CDR3: CASSLLAGDSYEQYF. The CDR3 nucleotides read TGTGCCAGCAGCTTACTAGCGGGTGACTCCTACGAGCAGTACTTC. The entire variable domain, with the rest obtained from reference TRBV5-6 and TRBJ2-7, is as follows: DAGVTQSPTHLIKTRGQQVTLRCSPKSGHDTVSWYQQALGQGPQFIFQYYEEEERQRGNFPDRFSGHQFPNYSSELNVNALLLGDSALYLCASSLLAGDSYEQYFGPGTRLTVT.

This chain links TRBV3-1 (or the pseudogene TRBV3-2) with TRBJ1-1, with TRBD1 as a possible D gene (6 bases). The germline V gene encodes CDR1 LGHDT and CDR2 YNNKEL (reference sequence). CDR3 length: 14 residues. V gave up 5 bases and J gave up 6 bases, with 16 bases separating them. CDR3 sequence: CASSYPEGGAEAFF. As DNA, the CDR3 is TGTGCCAGCAGCTACCCTGAGGGGGGGGCTGAAGCTTTCTTT.